The 22 T cell receptor beta chains presented below share a single source sample, sequenced in a study of post-analysis software for immune sequencing data. The library was made from cDNA and included unique molecular identifiers. TCRdb re-called the PCR reads through MiXCR, storing one row per CDR3 protein. This sample carries under 200,000 distinct CDR3 sequences, roughly 28% of them seen once, and the ten largest clones take more than 3%. Antigens for these TCRs are unknown. Study-wide results and limits: Patients carried roughly five TRBV segments more frequently than controls did, and TRBV5-6, TRBV5-1 and TRBV20-1 were among them.

The sample was blood. The receptors shown here come from a girl aged 2-17 years with multiple sclerosis.

The chain joins TRBV5-1 to TRBJ1-4; 8 nucleotides agree with TRBD1. The CDR3 contains 15 residues. J lost 7 bases, V lost 4 bases, and 9 bases had no gene match. Germline V lookup: CDR1 SGHRS, CDR2 YFSETQ. In DNA form, the CDR3 reads TGCGCCAGCAGCCCGCGGACAGGGAGGAGTGAAAAACTGTTTTTT. It yields the protein CASSPRTGRSEKLFF.

This clonotype was observed a handful of times. Possible read error: a much larger clone is one base away. The rearrangement uses TRBV20-1 and TRBJ2-4, with D uncertain. This CDR3 comprises 16 residues. Per the germline V gene, CDR1 is DFQATT and CDR2 is SNEGSKA (reference sequence). Between the trimmed V and J ends, which lost 2 bases and 13 bases, there was a span of 27 bases. The CDR3 coding sequence is TGCAGTGCTAGATTATCGGGTGGGGTCGGCTACAATGAGCAGTACTTC. Amino acid sequence: CSARLSGGVGYNEQYF.

The genes are TRBV24-1 and TRBJ1-5, with a weak D call TRBD1 (6 bases). The CDR3 covers 14 residues. Germline V gene lookup returns CDR1 KGHDR and CDR2 SFDVKD. Trimming removed 6 bases at V and 6 bases at J, with 14 bases between. CDR3 region: CATSRTQGFQPQHF. The CDR3 DNA sequence: TGTGCCACCAGTAGGACACAGGGTTTTCAGCCCCAGCATTTT.

This chain uses TRBV20-1 with TRBJ2-5; TRBD2 is a possible D gene (5 bases). Trimming removed 0 bases at V and 5 bases at J, with 16 bases between. Germline V gene sequence: CDR1 DFQATT, CDR2 SNEGSKA (reference sequence). The CDR3 loop spans 15 amino acids. As DNA, the CDR3 is TGCAGTGCTAGAGATGGAAGTACTAGTTTGGAGACCCAGTACTTC. Protein product: CSARDGSTSLETQYF.

V and J are TRBV30 and TRBJ2-3, with TRBD2 matching over 9 bases. The CDR3 sequence is 15 residues long. V gave up 1 base and J gave up 4 bases; unmatched junction bases: 6. CDR1 is GTSNPN and CDR2 is SVGIG in the germline V gene (reference sequence). As DNA, the CDR3 is TGTGCCTGGAGTGCCCCGGGCGGGAGGGCAGATACGCAGTATTTT. Protein: CAWSAPGGRADTQYF.

The table lists this clonotype with many counts. This chain joins TRBV5-1 and TRBJ2-6, with D tentatively TRBD1 (5 bases). The germline CDR1 and CDR2 sequences are SGHRS and YFSETQ. V lost 5 bases, J lost 1 base, and 13 bases lay in between. This CDR3 has 16 amino acids. This CDR3 reads CASRKPQASGANVLTF. The CDR3, as DNA: TGCGCCAGCAGAAAACCACAGGCGTCTGGGGCCAACGTCCTGACTTTC.

This clonotype turned up a few times. The V and J genes are TRBV5-1 and TRBJ2-4; 9 nucleotides match TRBD2. CDR3 length: 13 residues. Trimming cost V 6 bases and J 5 bases; bases outside gene matches: 3. Germline CDR1 and CDR2: SGHRS and YFSETQ. CDR3 bases: TGCGCCAGCACTAGCGGGGTTGAAAACATTCAGTACTTC. It specifies CASTSGVENIQYF.

This clonotype was seen many times. The genes are TRBV7-6 and TRBJ2-7; a possible D gene is TRBD2 (6 bases). V lost 5 bases to trimming and J lost 6 bases, with 20 bases between them. CDR1 and CDR2 from the germline V gene are SGHVS and FNYEAQ. This CDR3 spans 15 amino acids. CDR3 nucleotide sequence: TGTGCCAGCAGCCCGATCGGGGGAGCCAAGGCCGAGCAGTACTTC. Protein product: CASSPIGGAKAEQYF.

There are many counts of this clonotype. The V call is TRBV7-2, the J call TRBJ2-3; D is possibly TRBD1 (5 bases). Germline CDR1 and CDR2: SGHTA and FQGNSA. CDR3 length: 15 residues. V was trimmed by 2 bases and J by 1 base, leaving 10 bases between them. The CDR3 is CASSLLTVGTDTQYF. As DNA, the CDR3 is TGTGCCAGCAGCTTACTGACAGTTGGCACAGATACGCAGTATTTT.

This clonotype was recorded at least ten times. The gene calls are TRBV20-1 and TRBJ1-5; no reliable D call. CDR1 is DFQATT, CDR2 SNEGSKA, per germline (reference sequence). The CDR3 has 16 amino acids. With 5 bases removed from V and 5 bases from J, the gap between germline ends came to 22 bases. The CDR3 reads CSAGSKLQDPYQPQHF. DNA of the CDR3: TGCAGTGCTGGCTCCAAACTGCAAGACCCTTATCAGCCCCAGCATTTT.

The chain uses TRBV20-1 and TRBJ1-2; 9 bases match TRBD1. The CDR3 is 15 amino acids. Germline V CDR1 and CDR2: DFQATT, SNEGSKA (reference sequence). Trimming removed 6 bases from V and 3 bases from J; junction bases left unmatched: 11. This chain's CDR3 is CSARPAGDRDYGYTF. The CDR3 DNA reads TGCAGTGCCCGTCCCGCCGGGGACAGGGACTATGGCTACACCTTC.

This chain connects TRBV5-1 to TRBJ2-5; D is unresolved. CDR3 length: 15 amino acids. The V gene lost 0 bases and the J gene lost 3 bases, with 12 bases spanning the gap. Germline lookup yields CDR1 SGHRS and CDR2 YFSETQ. The CDR3 DNA reads as TGCGCCAGCAGCTTGGACTTGTTCGCAAAAGAGACCCAGTACTTC. Amino acids: CASSLDLFAKETQYF.

This clonotype has just a few counts. The chain joins TRBV7-2 to TRBJ2-2, with TRBD1 as a possible D gene (6 bases). This CDR3 region has 15 residues. CDR1 and CDR2 from the germline V gene are SGHTA and FQGNSA. V was pared by 5 bases and J by 4 bases, with 14 bases between. CDR3 amino acids: CASSRGQLFTGELFF. CDR3 bases: TGTGCCAGCAGCCGTGGACAGTTATTCACCGGGGAGCTGTTTTTT.

This clonotype appeared many times. This sequence joins TRBV28 and TRBJ1-6; D is ambiguous. The CDR3 loop spans 14 amino acids. Germline lookup yields CDR1 MDHEN and CDR2 SYDVKM. Trimming removed 2 bases from V and 4 bases from J, with 6 bases in between. The CDR3 here is CASSLPEYNSPLHF. CDR3 nucleotide sequence: TGTGCCAGCAGTTTACCAGAGTATAATTCACCCCTCCACTTT.

The chain is built from TRBV6-1 and TRBJ1-2; D gene ambiguous. This CDR3 is built from 12 residues. CDR1 and CDR2 (germline): MNHNS, SASEGT. Deletions cut 4 bases from V and 7 bases from J, with 10 bases between. CDR3: CASSGVFGGYTF. The DNA of the CDR3 is TGTGCCAGCAGTGGAGTCTTTGGTGGCTACACCTTC.

This clonotype was detected only a few times. A read error may account for a junction end that differs from germline. V and J are TRBV7-2 and TRBJ2-3, with a possible D match to TRBD1 (5 bases). CDR3 length: 16 residues. From germline, CDR1 is SGHTA and CDR2 FQGNSA. The CDR3 here is CASSFRPLILTGTQYF. The CDR3 coding sequence is TGTGCCAGCAGCTTTAGGCCGCTCATCTTAACAGGTACGCAGTATTTT.

DNA of the CDR3: TGTGCCAGCAGCTTAGGACGGTCCAGGTACGATGAGCAGTACTTC. Encoded protein: CASSLGRSRYDEQYF. This chain uses TRBV7-9 with TRBJ2-7; D is unclear. Germline assignment: CDR1 SEHNR and CDR2 FQNEAQ (reference sequence). This CDR3 contains 15 residues. V was trimmed by 1 base and J by 7 bases, leaving 17 bases between them.

Concerning this clonotype: The CDR3 end shows no conserved phenylalanine or tryptophan, and so a read error is likely. The genes are TRBV28 and TRBJ1-5; 7 bases are shared with TRBD1. J lost 7 bases, V lost 7 bases, and 13 bases had no gene match. This CDR3 spans 15 amino acids. Per germline, CDR1 MDHEN and CDR2 SYDVKM. CDR3 in DNA: TGTGCCAGCACCCTAATACCAGGGGGTGGCCAGCCCCAGCATTGT. Translating gives CASTLIPGGGQPQHC.

DNA for the CDR3: TGTGCCAGCAGCCAAGATCTAGCGGGGCTGACAGATACGCAGTATTTT. It is translated as CASSQDLAGLTDTQYF. V gene TRBV14 combines with J gene TRBJ2-3, with TRBD2 matching over 9 bases. CDR3 length: 16 residues. After removal of 0 bases from V and 3 bases from J, the junction contained 4 bases not matched to a gene. Germline V gene lookup returns CDR1 SGHDN and CDR2 FVKESK.

On this clonotype: This is likely a read error, given that the CDR3 carries no conserved phenylalanine or tryptophan at its end. The gene calls are TRBV7-9 and TRBJ1-3; D is unresolved. This CDR3 has 17 amino acids. V shed 2 bases and J shed 0 bases, with 14 bases lying between them. CDR1 and CDR2 from the germline V gene are SEHNR and FQNEAQ (reference sequence). The DNA of the CDR3 is TGTGCCAGCAGCTTAATAGGCCCCCAGAGCTCTGGAAACACCATATATTTG. Residues: CASSLIGPQSSGNTIYL.

The rearrangement links TRBV2 to TRBJ2-7; the D is unclear. Matching the DNA end better, TRBJ2-5 makes the J call doubtful. The germline V gene encodes CDR1 SNHLY and CDR2 FYNNEI. The length of the CDR3 is 15 residues. CDR3 coding DNA: TGTGCCAGCCTCGGCCGTACCTATATGGGAGAGACCCAGTACTTC. Translated: CASLGRTYMGETQYF.

This clonotype was seen a few times. This chain connects TRBV5-1 to TRBJ1-6, with D perhaps TRBD1 (5 bases). The CDR3 sequence is 16 residues long. The germline V and J ends were trimmed by 0 bases and 5 bases, with 12 bases remaining between them. CDR1 and CDR2 from the germline V gene are SGHRS and YFSETQ. For the CDR3, the DNA is TGCGCCAGCAGCTTGGCGGGGCCCGAAAATAATTCACCCCTCCACTTT. Residues: CASSLAGPENNSPLHF. The variable domain in full, with the rest retrieved from reference TRBV5-1 and TRBJ1-6, is KAGVTQTPRYLIKTRGQQVTLSCSPISGHRSVSWYQQTPGQGLQFLFEYFSETQRNKGNFPGRFSGRQFSNSRSEMNVSTLELGDSALYLCASSLAGPENNSPLHFGNGTRLTVT.